This T cell receptor beta chain was identified in a study of identical twins. The V gene lost 10 bases and the J gene lost 4 bases, with 20 bases spanning the gap. This CDR3 is 14 amino acids long. The germline V gene has CDR1 MNHNS and CDR2 SASEGT. TCRdb processed the 5' RACE reads anew with MiXCR; each CDR3 protein has one entry. Among fewer than 500,000 distinct CDR3 sequences listed, roughly 24% were seen once. The data were also submitted as part of a second study, on T cells expressing NK-cell markers. Per that paper: The study sequenced eight donors, seven HCMV-seropositive and one seronegative.

Material for sequencing was CD4+ T cells sorted from blood. The sequence was collected from a woman between 18 and 29 years old in good health. V and J are TRBV6-1 and TRBJ2-7, with D possibly being TRBD2 (5 bases). The CDR3, as DNA: TGTGCCACCTCAAAGAGGGAGCGAGTTTACGAGCAGTACTTC. Amino acid sequence: CATSKRERVYEQYF.